A single sample gave rise to the 28 T cell receptor beta chains below, sequenced in a study of T-cell reconstitution after alpha-beta-depleted transplantation in children. Molecular barcoding with unique molecular identifiers was used for the TCRbeta library. One entry per CDR3 protein results from TCRdb running MiXCR on the PCR reads. The table records some 450,000 distinct CDR3 sequences, about 40% of them present only once. This sample comprised PBMCs, obtained before TCRalphabeta/CD19-depleted stem cell transplant. The receptors were sampled from a girl aged 2 to 9 with aplastic anemia, due to receive a stem cell transplant.

The V call is TRBV30, the J call TRBJ2-5; TRBD2 might be the D (6 bases). Germline lookup yields CDR1 GTSNPN and CDR2 SVGIG (reference sequence). V lost 4 bases and J 5 bases, leaving 14 bases between the germline ends. The CDR3 extends over 13 amino acids. The CDR3: CAWNGGGTETQYF. The CDR3 DNA reads as TGTGCCTGGAACGGGGGAGGTACGGAGACCCAGTACTTC.

The CDR3 loop reads CAMSPGGQGSGANVLTF. The CDR3 DNA is TGTGCCATGAGCCCTGGGGGGCAGGGCTCTGGGGCCAACGTCCTGACTTTC. The chain combines TRBV4-2 with TRBJ2-6; either TRBD1 or TRBD2 may supply D (6 bases each). This CDR3 contains 17 residues. CDR1 LGHNA and CDR2 YNFKEQ come from the germline V gene. The ends were cut back, 10 bases at V and 0 bases at J, with 19 bases in the middle.

V and J are TRBV15 and TRBJ2-1, with 8 bases fitting TRBD1. V gave up 0 bases and J gave up 7 bases; unmatched junction bases: 11. The CDR3 length is 17 residues. CDR1 is LNHNV and CDR2 is YYDKDF in the germline V gene (reference sequence). CDR3 loop: CATSRDRGTGTGNEQFF. In DNA form, the CDR3 reads TGTGCCACCAGCAGAGATCGCGGGACAGGTACCGGAAATGAGCAGTTCTTC.

The chain uses TRBV28 and TRBJ2-5; D unclear. V lost 4 bases, J lost 7 bases, and 13 bases lay in between. Germline V CDR1 and CDR2: MDHEN, SYDVKM. The CDR3 is 13 residues long. CDR3 amino acids: CASSSHAAGTQYF. The CDR3 DNA follows: TGTGCCAGCAGTTCCCACGCGGCCGGGACCCAGTACTTC.

The chain couples TRBV20-1 to TRBJ1-6; D ambiguous. In germline, CDR1 is DFQATT, CDR2 SNEGSKA (reference sequence). V lost 0 bases and J 8 bases, leaving 11 bases between the germline ends. This CDR3 contains 14 residues. CDR3 in DNA: TGCAGTGCTAGAGAAGACTTATTGGATTCACCCCTCCACTTT. The encoded protein is CSAREDLLDSPLHF.

The chain links TRBV20-1 to TRBJ1-5; 9 bases are a match to TRBD1. CDR3 size: 14 residues. Germline CDR1 reads DFQATT; CDR2 reads SNEGSKA (reference sequence). The trim removed 1 base at V and 5 bases at J, leaving 3 bases unmatched. CDR3 DNA: TGCAGTGCTAGAGGGGACAGGGAGCATCAGCCCCAGCATTTT. Translating gives CSARGDREHQPQHF.

This clonotype was seen many times. The V and J genes are TRBV5-1 and TRBJ1-4, with D hard to call. Germline CDR1 reads SGHRS; CDR2 reads YFSETQ. CDR3 length: 14 amino acids. V gave up 4 bases and J gave up 2 bases, with 9 bases separating them. The CDR3 bases are TGCGCCAGCAGCAGTACAGTGACTAATGAAAAACTGTTTTTT. Translated, it gives CASSSTVTNEKLFF.

This clonotype was picked up many times. V and J are TRBV20-1 and TRBJ2-7; TRBD2 aligns across 7 bases. Looked up from germline, CDR1 is DFQATT and CDR2 is SNEGSKA (reference sequence). J lost 0 bases, V lost 4 bases, and 6 bases had no gene match. The CDR3 consists of 14 residues. The DNA of the CDR3 is TGCAGTGCTAAAGGGCGGGGGTTCTCCTACGAGCAGTACTTC. Its protein product is CSAKGRGFSYEQYF.

This clonotype was counted many times. The chain couples TRBV20-1 to TRBJ2-1, with D unresolved. The V gene's germline CDR1 is DFQATT and CDR2 SNEGSKA (reference sequence). The V gene lost 3 bases and the J gene lost 6 bases, with 9 bases spanning the gap. This CDR3 has 12 residues. The CDR3 protein is CSASSRINEQFF. CDR3 coding DNA: TGCAGTGCTAGTAGTAGGATCAATGAGCAGTTCTTC.

This clonotype was found many times. The chain combines TRBV5-5 with TRBJ2-3; D is possibly TRBD1 (7 bases). V was trimmed by 1 base and J by 6 bases, leaving 15 bases between them. The CDR3 extends over 15 amino acids. The germline V gene has CDR1 SGHKS and CDR2 YYEKEE (reference sequence). CDR3 protein: CASSLIQGRSDTQYF. CDR3 nucleotide sequence: TGTGCCAGCAGCTTGATACAGGGGAGGAGCGATACGCAGTATTTT.

This clonotype was observed at least ten times. The chain recombines TRBV9 with TRBJ1-2, with 8 bases that match TRBD1. The CDR3 is 14 amino acids. Trimming removed 4 bases from V and 5 bases from J; junction bases left unmatched: 7. Per germline, CDR1 SGDLS and CDR2 YYNGEE. The DNA of the CDR3 is TGTGCCAGCAGCACCACCGGGACAGGATATGGCTACACCTTC. It yields the protein CASSTTGTGYGYTF. The entire variable domain, with the rest obtained from reference TRBV9 and TRBJ1-2, is as follows: DSGVTQTPKHLITATGQRVTLRCSPRSGDLSVYWYQQSLDQGLQFLIQYYNGEERAKGNILERFSAQQFPDLHSELNLSSLELGDSALYFCASSTTGTGYGYTFGSGTRLTVV.

The genes are TRBV9 and TRBJ2-7; D is unclear. There are 14 residues in the CDR3. Germline loops: CDR1 SGDLS, CDR2 YYNGEE. Trimming removed 2 bases at V and 0 bases at J, with 9 bases between. CDR3 bases: TGTGCCAGCAGCGTTTCAGCGTCCTCCTACGAGCAGTACTTC. Its translation is CASSVSASSYEQYF.

The chain links TRBV20-1 to TRBJ2-7, with 15 bases identical to TRBD2. The CDR3 has 14 residues. After removal of 6 bases from V and 4 bases from J, the junction contained 4 bases not matched to a gene. Germline CDR1 reads DFQATT; CDR2 reads SNEGSKA (reference sequence). The CDR3 sequence is CSATGLAGGYEQYF. Written as DNA, the CDR3 is TGCAGTGCCACCGGACTAGCGGGGGGGTACGAGCAGTACTTC.

This clonotype showed up just a few times. The chain employs TRBV7-9 and TRBJ2-7; D might be TRBD1 (6 bases). Germline CDR1 reads SEHNR; CDR2 reads FQNEAQ (reference sequence). V was trimmed by 10 bases and J by 2 bases, leaving 18 bases between them. The CDR3 is made up of 14 amino acids. The CDR3 reads CATFPFDRPYEQYF. CDR3 DNA sequence: TGTGCCACTTTTCCCTTTGACAGGCCCTACGAGCAGTACTTC.

The chain is built from TRBV20-1 and TRBJ2-1; 7 nucleotides match TRBD2. CDR3 length equals 15 residues. Germline lookup yields CDR1 DFQATT and CDR2 SNEGSKA (reference sequence). V gave up 2 bases and J gave up 4 bases; unmatched junction bases: 8. The chain's CDR3 is CSARRGGSLYNEQFF. Written as DNA, the CDR3 is TGCAGTGCTAGACGCGGCGGGAGTCTTTACAATGAGCAGTTCTTC.

The V call is TRBV28, the J call TRBJ1-1; 7 nucleotides line up with TRBD1. The germline V gene has CDR1 MDHEN and CDR2 SYDVKM. V was pared by 8 bases and J by 4 bases, with 7 bases of the junction left unmatched. This CDR3 is built from 13 residues. In DNA, the CDR3 is TGTGCCAGCGAGTTACAGGGGCGCACTGAAGCTTTCTTT. Encoded protein: CASELQGRTEAFF. The complete variable domain, with remaining parts taken from reference TRBV28 and TRBJ1-1, reads DVKVTQSSRYLVKRTGEKVFLECVQDMDHENMFWYRQDPGLGLRLIYFSYDVKMKEKGDIPEGYSVSREKKERFSLILESASTNQTSMYLCASELQGRTEAFFGQGTRLTVV.

The chain combines TRBV12-3 or TRBV12-4 with TRBJ2-5; the D call may be TRBD1 or TRBD2 (5 bases each). The CDR3 has 12 amino acids. V lost 5 bases to trimming and J lost 5 bases, with 9 bases between them. CDR3 nucleotides: TGTGCCAGCAGTGGGGACGCGGAGACCCAGTACTTC. This gives the protein CASSGDAETQYF.

The J gene is TRBJ2-1, the V gene TRBV7-1, with D perhaps TRBD2 (6 bases). TRBV7-1 is designated an ORF whose function remains uncertain. Trimming removed 3 bases from V and 12 bases from J, with 12 bases in between. The CDR3 loop spans 12 amino acids. CDR3 amino acids: CASSSVLASQFF. The CDR3 coding sequence is TGTGCCAGCAGCTCCGTACTAGCCTCGCAGTTCTTC.

A single count supports this clonotype. This may be a read error: a much more frequent sequence differs by one nucleotide. This chain links TRBV20-1 with TRBJ1-5; possibly TRBD1 for D (5 bases). Germline assignment: CDR1 DFQATT and CDR2 SNEGSKA (reference sequence). CDR3 length: 12 amino acids. The CDR3, as DNA: TGCAGTGCTAAGAGGGGCAATCAGCCCCAGCCTTTT. It yields the protein CSAKRGNQPQPF.

The chain couples TRBV20-1 to TRBJ2-6; D uncertain. The CDR3 extends over 15 amino acids. V was pared by 1 base and J by 2 bases, with 9 bases between. Per germline, CDR1 DFQATT and CDR2 SNEGSKA (reference sequence). CDR3 loop: CSARAEYTGANVLTF. The CDR3 bases are TGCAGTGCTAGAGCCGAATACACTGGGGCCAACGTCCTGACTTTC.

This clonotype was counted ten times or more. This chain links TRBV29-1 with TRBJ1-5; the D is unclear. The CDR3 is 12 amino acids. Trimming removed 7 bases at V and 0 bases at J, with 7 bases between. Germline V CDR1 and CDR2: SQVTM, ANQGSEA. CDR3 nucleotides: TGCAGCGCCGGAGGTAGCAATCAGCCCCAGCATTTT. The encoded protein is CSAGGSNQPQHF.

This CDR3 reads CASSPYPGYNEQFF. CDR3 bases: TGTGCCAGCAGTCCTTACCCCGGGTACAATGAGCAGTTCTTC. This chain uses TRBV6-2 or TRBV6-3 with TRBJ2-1; D gene ambiguous. The germline CDR1 and CDR2 sequences are MNHEY and SVGEGT. V lost 5 bases and J lost 4, with 12 bases in between. CDR3 length: 14 amino acids.

This clonotype was picked up one time. J is TRBJ2-1 and V is TRBV6-5; D might be TRBD2 (7 bases). The CDR3 totals 17 residues. Germline CDR1 MNHEY, CDR2 SVGAGI. The germline V and J ends were trimmed by 0 bases and 5 bases, with 17 bases remaining between them. The CDR3 loop reads CASSYSITRGPDNEQFF. In nucleotides, the CDR3 is TGTGCCAGCAGTTACTCGATAACGCGGGGGCCGGACAATGAGCAGTTCTTC.

The chain combines TRBV10-3 with TRBJ2-2; no definite D call. The CDR3 runs to 13 residues. Germline V lookup: CDR1 ENHRY, CDR2 SYGVKD. Trimming left V 6 bases short and J 3 bases short, with 8 bases between. The CDR3 DNA reads TGTGCCATCAGATCTGGAGACACCGGGGAGCTGTTTTTT. Translating gives CAIRSGDTGELFF.

The chain links TRBV7-3 to TRBJ2-2; maybe TRBD1 (5 bases). V was cut by 5 bases and J by 0 bases, with 10 bases left in between. This CDR3 spans 15 amino acids. Germline CDR1 is SGHTA and CDR2 is FQGTGA. The CDR3 is CASSAQQANTGELFF. CDR3 nucleotide sequence: TGTGCCAGCAGCGCCCAACAGGCGAACACCGGGGAGCTGTTTTTT. Full variable domain (rest looked up from reference TRBV7-3 and TRBJ2-2): GAGVSQTPSNKVTEKGKYVELRCDPISGHTALYWYRQSLGQGPEFLIYFQGTGAADDSGLPNDRFFAVRPEGSVSTLKIQRTERGDSAVYLCASSAQQANTGELFFGEGSRLTVL.

This clonotype was observed once. CDR3 bases: TGCAGCGTTGTTGACAGACTAGCCAAAAACATTCAGTACTTC. Amino acids: CSVVDRLAKNIQYF. This rearrangement joins TRBV29-1 to TRBJ2-4; D might be TRBD1 (5 bases). V shed 4 bases and J shed 0 bases, with 10 bases lying between them. CDR3 length equals 14 residues. Germline CDR1 SQVTM, CDR2 ANQGSEA.

This chain uses TRBV20-1 with TRBJ2-3, with 13 nucleotides matching TRBD2. V lost 3 bases to trimming and J lost 6 bases; unmatched junction nucleotides: 9. The CDR3 spans 16 residues. Germline values: CDR1 DFQATT, CDR2 SNEGSKA (reference sequence). CDR3 sequence reads: CSASDGTSGAPDTQYF. DNA for the CDR3: TGCAGTGCTAGTGATGGGACTAGCGGGGCCCCGGATACGCAGTATTTT.

This clonotype came up many times. The chain is built from TRBV2 and TRBJ1-5; 10 positions agree with TRBD1. The CDR3 loop spans 16 amino acids. Germline trimming cut 0 bases from V and 2 bases from J; bases unmatched to any gene: 1. Germline values: CDR1 SNHLY, CDR2 FYNNEI. For the CDR3, the DNA is TGTGCCAGCAGTGAAGCCGGGACAGGGGGCAATCAGCCCCAGCATTTT. Amino acid sequence: CASSEAGTGGNQPQHF.